The following is a TCR beta chain sequence with its context. The antigen is undetermined. This CDR3 is also generated by other DNA sequences in the sample. The assay ran at deep level. Measured with immunoSEQ multiplex PCR; TCRdb has only the in-frame clones, and not every one. The sample consists of under 1,100,000 clones, 65% to 75% of them appearing once. This entry belongs to a study of shared clonotypes between healthy human individuals. Study-level information: Researchers assigned three CD4 naive, three CD4 memory, two CD8 naive and one CD8 memory plate to each donor.

Donors were healthy HIV-negative adults without recent acute infections or vaccinations. Overall study results and limits: Unshared clonotypes carried lower generation probabilities than those common to all four donors.

The receptor was derived from a man aged 18 to 30 in good health. Sequenced material: memory CD4+ T cells sorted from blood. Subset noted: CD45RA-negative fraction.

CDR3 DNA: TGTGCCAGCTCACCAGGGGTCGCGAACACCGGGGAGCTGTTTTTT. Translation: CASSPGVANTGELFF. This chain uses TRBV18 with TRBJ2-2; D is unclear. CDR3 length: 15 residues. The germline gives CDR1 KGHSH, CDR2 LQKENI. V was clipped by 2 bases and J by 0 bases, with 7 bases between them. Based on the CDR3 plus reference TRBV18 and TRBJ2-2, the full variable domain is NAGVMQNPRHLVRRRGQEARLRCSPMKGHSHVYWYRQLPEEGLKFMVYLQKENIIDESGMPKERFSAEFPKEGPSILRIQQVVRGDSAAYFCASSPGVANTGELFFGEGSRLTVL.